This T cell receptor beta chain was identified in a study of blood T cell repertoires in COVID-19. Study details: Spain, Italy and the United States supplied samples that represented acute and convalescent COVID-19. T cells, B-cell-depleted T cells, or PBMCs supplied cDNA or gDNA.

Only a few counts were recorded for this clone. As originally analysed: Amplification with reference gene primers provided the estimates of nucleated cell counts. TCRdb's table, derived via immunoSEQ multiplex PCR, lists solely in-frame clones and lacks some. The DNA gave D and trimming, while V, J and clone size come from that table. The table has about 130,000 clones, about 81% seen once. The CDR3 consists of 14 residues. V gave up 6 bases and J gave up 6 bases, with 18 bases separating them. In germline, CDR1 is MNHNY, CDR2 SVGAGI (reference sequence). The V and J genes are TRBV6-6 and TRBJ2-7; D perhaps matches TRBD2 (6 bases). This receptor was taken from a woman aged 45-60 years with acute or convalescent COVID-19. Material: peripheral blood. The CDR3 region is CASSPAKGLSEQYF. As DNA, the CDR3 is TGTGCCAGCAGCCCCGCCAAGGGACTCTCCGAGCAGTACTTC.